This paragraph reports one TCR beta chain. This clonotype has a handful of counts. It has no known antigen specificity. The record has no base qualities; no much larger clone is one base away. The germline V gene sets CDR1 to SNHLY and CDR2 to FYNNEI. V is clipped by 7 bases and J by 12 bases, and the sequence between their germline boundaries is 16 bases long. The CDR3 runs 12 amino acids, cysteine and phenylalanine included. CDR3 DNA is the only sequence kept; it has 36 bases, read in frame from the first base. The source of the sample is a study of T cell repertoires in cytomegalovirus infection (dated by TCRdb to about 2019). Looking at the study overall: Alongside well-studied HLA-B-restricted epitopes, the peptide stimulations were aimed at recently identified HLA-C-restricted CMV epitopes, whose presentation resists viral immunomodulation. Donor HLA type was relevant to the analysis, because carriage of CMV infection together with the matching HLA type was indicated by public TCR beta signatures.

The meaning of the sample's treatment or condition label: in vitro stimulation with specific CMV peptide epitopes to enrich CMV-specific T cells. The sequencer was an Illumina HiSeq 1500. TCRdb ran its own pipeline on the public reads, namely fastp trimming at Q25 and MiXCR clone calling, and kept in-frame beta chains. Entries are consolidated by CDR3 protein sequence, retaining the most common genes and DNA. This sample is represented by about 310,000 distinct CDR3 sequences; around 25% of them were singletons. Together, the top ten hold about 14% of the sample. Summary of the overall study and its limitations: The ex vivo response was dominated by HLA-C-restricted CMV-specific TCR beta clonotypes, and the single most frequent clonotype in two of eight donors was supplied by these HLA-C-restricted clonotypes. Cumulative frequency of public TCR beta family members discriminated carriers of CMV infection plus the relevant HLA type in this cohort and an independent roughly 340-donor cohort.

Specimen: cultured PBMCs, collected from culture after CMV antigen stimulation. In this chain, TRBV2 is recombined with TRBJ1-5; the D gene cannot be named for sure. This TCR came from a human donor in good health (CMV status not recorded). Some clones in this sample may be carry-over from other donors' samples. The DNA sequence is TGTGCCAGCATAGGCCCTACATCGATCCAGCATTTT. Its amino acids are CASIGPTSIQHF. The CDR3, completed at both ends by the reference TRBV2 and TRBJ1-5 genes, gives the full variable domain EPEVTQTPSHQVTQMGQEVILRCVPISNHLYFYWYRQILGQKVEFLVSFYNNEISEKSEIFDDQFSVERPDGSNFTLKIRSTKLEDSAMYFCASIGPTSIQHFGDGTRLSIL.